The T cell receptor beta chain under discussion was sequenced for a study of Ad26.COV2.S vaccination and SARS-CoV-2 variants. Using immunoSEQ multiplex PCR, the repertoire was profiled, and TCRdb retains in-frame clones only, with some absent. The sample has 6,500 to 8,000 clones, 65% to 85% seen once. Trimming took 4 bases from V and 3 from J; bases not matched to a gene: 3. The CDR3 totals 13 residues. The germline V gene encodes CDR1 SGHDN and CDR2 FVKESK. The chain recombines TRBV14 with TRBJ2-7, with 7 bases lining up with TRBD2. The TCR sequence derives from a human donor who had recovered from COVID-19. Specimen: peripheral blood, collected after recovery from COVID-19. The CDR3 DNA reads TGTGCCAGCAGCCGGGGCGGGGGCTACGAGCAGTACTTC. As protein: CASSRGGGYEQYF.